This T cell receptor beta chain was identified during a study of beta chain features in type 1 diabetes. The authors reverse transcribed all of the isolated RNA, so sequencing captured expressed TCRB transcripts. Profiled with immunoSEQ multiplex PCR; TCRdb holds only in-frame clones, not every one. Here the sample spans more than 300,000 clones, around 12% being singletons. The length of the CDR3 is 14 residues. Trimming left V 4 bases short and J 5 bases short, with 13 bases between. Germline V gene sequence: CDR1 SGHAT, CDR2 FQNNGV. Of note for this clone: Its matching antigen is unknown.

Study-wide results and caveats: PCR may have favored shorter templates equally in patients and controls.

This chain connects TRBV11-2 to TRBJ2-3, with a tentative D call TRBD2 (6 bases). The sequencing input was naive CD4+ T cells from blood. The receptor was isolated from a young man in good health. CDR3 region: CASSSRVRGDTQYF. The CDR3 DNA reads TGTGCCAGCAGCTCGAGGGTGCGGGGAGATACGCAGTATTTT.